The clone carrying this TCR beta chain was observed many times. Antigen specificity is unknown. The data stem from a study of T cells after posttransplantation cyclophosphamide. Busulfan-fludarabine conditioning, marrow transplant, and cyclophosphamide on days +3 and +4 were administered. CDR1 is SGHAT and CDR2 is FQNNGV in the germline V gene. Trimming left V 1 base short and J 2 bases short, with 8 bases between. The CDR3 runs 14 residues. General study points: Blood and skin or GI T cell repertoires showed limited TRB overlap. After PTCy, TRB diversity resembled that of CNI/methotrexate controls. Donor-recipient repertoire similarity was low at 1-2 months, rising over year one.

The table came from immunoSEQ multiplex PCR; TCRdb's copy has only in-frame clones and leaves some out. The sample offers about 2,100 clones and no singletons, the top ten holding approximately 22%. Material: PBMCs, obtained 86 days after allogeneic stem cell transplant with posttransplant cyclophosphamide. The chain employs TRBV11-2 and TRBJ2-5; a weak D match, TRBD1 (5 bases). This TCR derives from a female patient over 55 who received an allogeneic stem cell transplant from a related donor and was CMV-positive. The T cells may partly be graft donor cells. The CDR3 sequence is CASSLGGIQETQYF. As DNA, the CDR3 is TGTGCCAGCAGCTTAGGGGGCATACAAGAGACCCAGTACTTC. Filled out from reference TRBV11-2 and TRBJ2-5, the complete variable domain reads EAGVAQSPRYKIIEKRQSVAFWCNPISGHATLYWYQQILGQGPKLLIQFQNNGVVDDSQLPKDRFSAERLKGVDSTLKIQPAKLEDSAVYLCASSLGGIQETQYFGPGTRLLVL.